This TCR beta chain was documented in a study of OX40 agonist ivuxolimab in advanced cancers. Study context: Subjects had a mean age of around 63 years, with a range of roughly 20 to 79; more than 70% were male.

On this clone: Antigen unknown.

Findings and caveats of the study: It was not determined which antigens were specifically recognized by the peripheral T cells that had undergone clonal expansion. Circulating CD4+ and CD8+ T cells showed clonal expansion by week 6 at 0.1 to 3.0 mg/kg.

Libraries were prepared by immunoSEQ multiplex PCR; TCRdb keeps only in-frame clonotypes and omits some of them. The table records 30,000 to 40,000 clones, 89% of them present only once. The V gene's germline CDR1 is SEHNR and CDR2 FQNEAQ (reference sequence). V dropped 2 bases and J dropped 2; count of bases not matched to a gene: 7. The CDR3 is 16 amino acids. The input for sequencing was CD4+ or CD8+ T cells sorted from blood, taken in a trial of the OX40 agonist ivuxolimab. The V gene is TRBV7-9, the J gene TRBJ1-1, with 8 bases matching TRBD1. The TCR comes from an adult with an advanced solid tumor such as melanoma, head and neck, liver or kidney cancer. CDR3 sequence reads: CASSLPDRDLNTEAFF. In nucleotides, the CDR3 is TGTGCCAGCAGCTTACCGGACAGGGACCTAAACACTGAAGCTTTCTTT.